This TCR beta chain was identified during a study of PD-1 blockade in classical Hodgkin lymphoma. The CDR3 is 16 amino acids. Trimming took 0 bases from V and 2 from J, leaving 14 bases between them. Germline CDR1 and CDR2: LGHNA and YSLEER. Time point specified: newly diagnosed, previously untreated cHL patient sample. It was by magnetic negative selection that CD4+ T cells were purified from thawed PBMCs. Comparison samples consisted of PBMCs from newly diagnosed, untreated classical Hodgkin lymphoma. Concerning this clone: The antigen is undetermined.

Method: immunoSEQ multiplex PCR; TCRdb's copy keeps in-frame clones and lacks some. The sample holds about 15,000 clones; about 86% are singletons and the top ten take less than 1%. The study's findings and limits: The origin of the repertoire differences remains undefined, with disease activity or prior therapy as possible causes. Before treatment, TCR diversity in newly diagnosed patients was reportedly lower than in healthy donors.

The chain has TRBV4-3 and TRBJ2-7; D uncertain. Sequencing used CD4+ T cells from blood. This clonotype was obtained from a human donor with classical Hodgkin lymphoma. Here the CDR3 reads CASSQEPAVEAYEQYF. The CDR3, as DNA: TGCGCCAGCAGCCAAGAGCCTGCCGTCGAGGCCTACGAGCAGTACTTC.